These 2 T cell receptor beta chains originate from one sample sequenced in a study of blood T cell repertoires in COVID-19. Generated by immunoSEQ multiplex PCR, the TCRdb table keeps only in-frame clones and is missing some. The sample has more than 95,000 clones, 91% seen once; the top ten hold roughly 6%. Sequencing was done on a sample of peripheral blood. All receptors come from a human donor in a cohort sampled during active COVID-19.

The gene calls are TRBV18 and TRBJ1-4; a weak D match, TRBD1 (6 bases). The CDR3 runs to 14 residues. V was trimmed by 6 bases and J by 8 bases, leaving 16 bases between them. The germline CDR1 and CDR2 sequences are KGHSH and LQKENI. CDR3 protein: CASSPQRGQEKLFF. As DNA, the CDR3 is TGTGCCAGCTCGCCCCAGAGGGGACAAGAAAAACTGTTTTTT.

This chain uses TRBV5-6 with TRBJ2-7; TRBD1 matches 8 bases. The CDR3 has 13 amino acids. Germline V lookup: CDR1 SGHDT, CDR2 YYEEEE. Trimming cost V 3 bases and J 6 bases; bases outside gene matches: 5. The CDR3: CASSWTGPGEQYF. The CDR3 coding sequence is TGTGCCAGCAGCTGGACAGGGCCCGGCGAGCAGTACTTC. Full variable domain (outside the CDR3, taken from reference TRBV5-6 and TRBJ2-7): DAGVTQSPTHLIKTRGQQVTLRCSPKSGHDTVSWYQQALGQGPQFIFQYYEEEERQRGNFPDRFSGHQFPNYSSELNVNALLLGDSALYLCASSWTGPGEQYFGPGTRLTVT.